This T cell receptor beta chain was sequenced for a study of OX40 agonist ivuxolimab in advanced cancers. Study information: Earlier treatment with anti-PD-1, anti-PD-L1 or anti-CTLA-4 was permitted, and under 50% had received some. Findings and caveats of the study: Among some nonresponders, normalized T-cell clonal expansion was also low. By week 6 at 0.1 to 3.0 mg/kg, blood CD4+ and CD8+ T cells had expanded clonally.

Germline V lookup: CDR1 LNHNV, CDR2 YYDKDF (reference sequence). The CDR3 has 15 residues. V shed 5 bases and J shed 0 bases, with 8 bases lying between them. Sequencing was performed with immunoSEQ multiplex PCR; in TCRdb, only in-frame clones are kept and a portion is missing. The sample includes around 22,000 clones, less than 90% of them seen just once. As to this clone: Antigen unknown.

The material was CD4+ or CD8+ T cells sorted from blood, obtained in a trial of the OX40 agonist ivuxolimab. The source is an adult with an advanced solid tumor such as melanoma, head and neck, liver or kidney cancer. V is TRBV15 and J is TRBJ2-6; D is unresolved. The CDR3 loop is CATSPISSGANVLTF. DNA of the CDR3: TGTGCCACCAGCCCTATCTCCTCTGGGGCCAACGTCCTGACTTTC.